Following are 8 T cell receptor beta chains from one sample sequenced in a study of T cells and Merkel cell carcinoma outcomes. TCRdb keeps only in-frame clones here, not all; method: immunoSEQ multiplex PCR. Here the sample spans some 3,300 clones, 60% to 80% being singletons. Sequencing input: tumor tissue from Merkel cell carcinoma. Receptors originate from a human donor with Merkel cell carcinoma.

This chain's CDR3 is CASNSGDYNSPLHF. The CDR3 nucleotides read TGTGCCAGCAACTCCGGGGACTATAATTCACCCCTCCACTTT. The gene calls are TRBV6-5 and TRBJ1-6; unclear D gene. Trimming pared 7 bases from V and 3 bases from J, leaving 10 bases between. In germline, CDR1 is MNHEY, CDR2 SVGAGI. The CDR3 is made up of 14 amino acids.

V and J are TRBV7-2 and TRBJ1-5; maybe TRBD1 (6 bases). The CDR3 covers 15 residues. Trimming removed 5 bases at V and 1 base at J, with 12 bases between. Germline CDR1 and CDR2: SGHTA and FQGNSA. The CDR3 here is CASSKQGRSNQPQHF. DNA for the CDR3: TGTGCCAGCAGCAAGCAGGGGAGGAGCAATCAGCCCCAGCATTTT.

The V call is TRBV7-9, the J call TRBJ2-7; TRBD2 aligns across 7 bases. With 5 bases clipped from V and 3 bases from J, the junction kept 4 bases outside the gene matches. The length of the CDR3 is 13 residues. Per the germline V gene, CDR1 is SEHNR and CDR2 is FQNEAQ (reference sequence). In DNA, the CDR3 is TGTGCCAGCAGCCCCCCGGGGGGCTACGAGCAGTACTTC. It codes for CASSPPGGYEQYF.

This clone was recorded a few times. The V call is TRBV11-3, the J call TRBJ2-2; no firm D call. CDR1 and CDR2 from the germline V gene are SGHNT and YENEEA. The CDR3 has 15 residues. Trimming cost V 0 bases and J 1 base, with 6 bases left between them. CDR3: CASSLDSVNTGELFF. The CDR3 nucleotides read TGTGCCAGCAGCTTAGACAGTGTGAACACCGGGGAGCTGTTTTTT.

V and J are TRBV11-2 and TRBJ2-7; TRBD2 agrees at 7 bases. The germline V gene has CDR1 SGHAT and CDR2 FQNNGV. Unmatched junction bases numbered 6, after V lost 2 bases and J lost 2 bases. The CDR3 runs to 15 residues. The DNA for the CDR3 is TGTGCCAGCAGCTTATTCACTAGCGCCACCTACGAGCAGTACTTC. Its translation is CASSLFTSATYEQYF.

This clone has a handful of counts. J is TRBJ2-5 and V is TRBV7-2; the D gene is possibly TRBD2 (5 bases). The CDR3 spans 15 residues. CDR1 and CDR2 (germline): SGHTA, FQGNSA. V was shortened by 5 bases and J by 0 bases, with 13 bases between the two germline ends. The CDR3 nucleotides read TGTGCCAGCAGCGCCTCCTGGCGGGACCAAGAGACCCAGTACTTC. Its protein product is CASSASWRDQETQYF.

V and J are TRBV27 and TRBJ1-3; D may be TRBD1 (5 bases). V was shortened by 5 bases and J by 5 bases, with 10 bases between the two germline ends. CDR3 length: 13 residues. Per germline, CDR1 MNHEY and CDR2 SMNVEV (reference sequence). CDR3 nucleotides: TGTGCCAGCAGTCCGCAGGGTAGAAACACCATATATTTT. Translated: CASSPQGRNTIYF.

This clone was counted a few times. CDR3 sequence (DNA): TGTGCCAGCAATCCCTTGGGGCCTAGCTACGAGCAGTACTTC. Its translation is CASNPLGPSYEQYF. The rearrangement uses TRBV27 and TRBJ2-7; tentative D call: TRBD1 (5 bases). The CDR3 is made up of 14 amino acids. Trimming pared 7 bases from V and 3 bases from J, leaving 16 bases between. Germline V gene lookup returns CDR1 MNHEY and CDR2 SMNVEV (reference sequence).